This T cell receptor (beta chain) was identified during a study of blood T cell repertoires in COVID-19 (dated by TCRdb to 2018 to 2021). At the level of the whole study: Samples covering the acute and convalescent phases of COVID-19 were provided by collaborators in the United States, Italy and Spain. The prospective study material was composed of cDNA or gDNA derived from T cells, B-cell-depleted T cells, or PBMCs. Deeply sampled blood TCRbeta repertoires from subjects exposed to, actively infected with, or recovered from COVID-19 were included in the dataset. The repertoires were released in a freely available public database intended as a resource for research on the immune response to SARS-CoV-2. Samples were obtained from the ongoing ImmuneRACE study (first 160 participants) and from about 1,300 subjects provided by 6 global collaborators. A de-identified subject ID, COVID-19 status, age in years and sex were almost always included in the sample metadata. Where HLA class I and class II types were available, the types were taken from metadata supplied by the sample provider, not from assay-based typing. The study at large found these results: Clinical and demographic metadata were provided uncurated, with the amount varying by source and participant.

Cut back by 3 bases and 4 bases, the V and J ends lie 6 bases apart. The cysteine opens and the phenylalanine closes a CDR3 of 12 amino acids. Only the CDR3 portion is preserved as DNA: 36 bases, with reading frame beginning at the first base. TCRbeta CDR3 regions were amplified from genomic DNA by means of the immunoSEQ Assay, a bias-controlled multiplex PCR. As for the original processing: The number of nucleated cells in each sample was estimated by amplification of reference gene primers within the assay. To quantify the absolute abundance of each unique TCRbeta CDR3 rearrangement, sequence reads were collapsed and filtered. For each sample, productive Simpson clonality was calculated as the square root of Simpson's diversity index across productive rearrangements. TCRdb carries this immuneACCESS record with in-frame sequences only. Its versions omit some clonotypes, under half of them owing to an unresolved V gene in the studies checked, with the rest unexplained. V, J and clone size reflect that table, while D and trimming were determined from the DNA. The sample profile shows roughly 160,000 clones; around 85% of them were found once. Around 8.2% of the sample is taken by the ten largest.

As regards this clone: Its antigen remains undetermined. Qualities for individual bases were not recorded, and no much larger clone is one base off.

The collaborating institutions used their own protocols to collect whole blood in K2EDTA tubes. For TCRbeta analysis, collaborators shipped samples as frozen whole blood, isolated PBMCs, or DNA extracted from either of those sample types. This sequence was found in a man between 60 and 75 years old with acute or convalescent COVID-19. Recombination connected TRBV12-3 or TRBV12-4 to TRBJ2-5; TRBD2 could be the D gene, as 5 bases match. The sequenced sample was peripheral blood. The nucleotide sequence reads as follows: TGTGCCAGCAGTTTCGGAGGAGAGACCCAGTACTTC. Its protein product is CASSFGGETQYF.